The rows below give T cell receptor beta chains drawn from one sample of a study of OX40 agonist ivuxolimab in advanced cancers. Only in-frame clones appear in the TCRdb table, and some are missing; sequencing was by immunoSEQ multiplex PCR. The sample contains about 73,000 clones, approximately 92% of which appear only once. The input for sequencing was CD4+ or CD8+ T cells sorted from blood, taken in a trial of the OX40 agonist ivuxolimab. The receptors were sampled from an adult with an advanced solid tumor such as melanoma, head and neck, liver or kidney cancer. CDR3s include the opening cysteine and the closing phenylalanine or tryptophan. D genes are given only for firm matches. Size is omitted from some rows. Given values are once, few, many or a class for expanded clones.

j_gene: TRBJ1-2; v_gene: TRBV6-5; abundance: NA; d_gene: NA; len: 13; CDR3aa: CASGARGHYGYTF; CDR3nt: TGTGCCAGTGGGGCACGGGGACACTATGGCTACACCTTC
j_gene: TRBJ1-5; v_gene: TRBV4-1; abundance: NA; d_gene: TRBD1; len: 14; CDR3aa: CASSQGQEYQPQHF; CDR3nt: TGCGCCAGCAGCCAGGGACAGGAGTATCAGCCCCAGCATTTT
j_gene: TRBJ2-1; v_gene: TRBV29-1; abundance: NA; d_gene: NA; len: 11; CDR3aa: CSVDVGVEQFF; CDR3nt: TGCAGCGTTGACGTCGGGGTTGAACAGTTCTTC
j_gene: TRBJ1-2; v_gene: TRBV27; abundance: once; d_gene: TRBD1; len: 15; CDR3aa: CASSFGGGTGNGYTF; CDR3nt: TGTGCCAGCAGTTTCGGGGGGGGGACAGGGAATGGCTACACCTTC
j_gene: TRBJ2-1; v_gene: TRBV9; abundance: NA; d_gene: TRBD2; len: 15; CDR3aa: CASSVGTSGVHEQFF; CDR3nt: TGTGCCAGCAGCGTTGGGACTAGCGGGGTCCATGAGCAGTTCTTC
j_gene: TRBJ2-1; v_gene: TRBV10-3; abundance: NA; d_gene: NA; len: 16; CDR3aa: CAISESFIQTGDEQFF; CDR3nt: TGTGCCATCAGTGAGTCGTTTATCCAAACGGGGGATGAGCAGTTCTTC
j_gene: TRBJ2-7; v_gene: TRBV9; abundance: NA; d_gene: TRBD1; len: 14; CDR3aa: CASSVDGQGYEQYF; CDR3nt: TGTGCCAGCAGCGTAGATGGACAGGGGTACGAGCAGTACTTC
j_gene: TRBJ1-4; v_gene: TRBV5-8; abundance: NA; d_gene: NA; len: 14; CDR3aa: CASSFSMANEKLFF; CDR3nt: TGTGCCAGCAGCTTCAGTATGGCTAATGAAAAACTGTTTTTT
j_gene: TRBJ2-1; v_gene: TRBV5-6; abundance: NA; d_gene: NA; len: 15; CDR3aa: CASSPPGRARDEQFF; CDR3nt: TGTGCCAGCAGCCCCCCGGGAAGGGCTCGTGACGAGCAGTTCTTC
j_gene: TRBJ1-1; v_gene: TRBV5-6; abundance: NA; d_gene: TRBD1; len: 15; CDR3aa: CASSLGQAVNTEAFF; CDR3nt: TGTGCCAGCAGCCTGGGACAGGCAGTGAACACTGAAGCTTTCTTT
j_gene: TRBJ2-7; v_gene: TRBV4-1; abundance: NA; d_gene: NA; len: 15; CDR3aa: CASSQVRASSYEQYF; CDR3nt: TGCGCCAGCAGCCAAGTAAGGGCCAGCTCCTACGAGCAGTACTTC
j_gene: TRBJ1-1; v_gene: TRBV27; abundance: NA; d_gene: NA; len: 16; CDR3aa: CASSLSAAHWGTEAFF; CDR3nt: TGTGCCAGCAGTTTATCCGCGGCCCACTGGGGGACTGAAGCTTTCTTT
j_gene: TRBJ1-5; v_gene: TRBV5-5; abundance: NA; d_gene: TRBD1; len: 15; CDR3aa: CASSFLATGGQPQHF; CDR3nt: TGTGCCAGCAGCTTTCTCGCCACAGGGGGTCAGCCCCAGCATTTT
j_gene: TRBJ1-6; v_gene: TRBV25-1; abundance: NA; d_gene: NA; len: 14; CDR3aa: CASTNGKGDSPLHF; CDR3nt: TGTGCCAGCACCAACGGGAAGGGGGATTCGCCCCTCCACTTT
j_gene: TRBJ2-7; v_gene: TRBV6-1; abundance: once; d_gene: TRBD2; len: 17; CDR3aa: CASSEEASGGASYEQYF; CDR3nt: TGTGCCAGCAGTGAAGAGGCTAGCGGGGGTGCTTCCTACGAGCAGTACTTC
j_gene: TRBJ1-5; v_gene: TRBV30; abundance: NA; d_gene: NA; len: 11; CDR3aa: CAWGGNQPQHF; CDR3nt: TGTGCCTGGGGGGGGAATCAGCCCCAGCATTTT
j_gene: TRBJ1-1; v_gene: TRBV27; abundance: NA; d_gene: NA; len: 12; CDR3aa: CASSLYGSEAFF; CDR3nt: TGTGCCAGCAGTTTATATGGAAGTGAAGCTTTCTTT
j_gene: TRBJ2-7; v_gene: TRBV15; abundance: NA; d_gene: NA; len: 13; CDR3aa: CATSSGRAYEQYF; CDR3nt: TGTGCCACCAGCAGTGGCAGGGCCTACGAGCAGTACTTC
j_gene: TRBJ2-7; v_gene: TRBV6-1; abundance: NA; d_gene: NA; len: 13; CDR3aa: CASRHTVGYEQYF; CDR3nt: TGTGCCAGCAGGCACACAGTGGGCTACGAGCAGTACTTC
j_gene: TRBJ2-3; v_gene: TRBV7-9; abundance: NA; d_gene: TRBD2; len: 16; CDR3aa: CASSGSLAGHTDTQYF; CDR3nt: TGTGCCAGCAGCGGGAGTTTAGCGGGGCACACAGATACGCAGTATTTT
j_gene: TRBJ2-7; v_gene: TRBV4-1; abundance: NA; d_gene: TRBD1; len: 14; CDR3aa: CASSQWDRAYEQYF; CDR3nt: TGCGCCAGCAGCCAATGGGACAGGGCGTACGAGCAGTACTTC
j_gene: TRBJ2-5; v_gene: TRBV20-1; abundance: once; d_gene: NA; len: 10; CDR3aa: CSAREGLQYF; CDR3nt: TGCAGTGCTAGAGAGGGCCTGCAGTACTTC
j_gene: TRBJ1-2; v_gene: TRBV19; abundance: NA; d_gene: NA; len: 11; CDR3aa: CAGRKAEGYTF; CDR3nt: TGTGCCGGGAGGAAGGCCGAGGGCTACACCTTC